A selection of T cell receptor beta chains follows, all from one sample in a study of tumor and adjacent non-tumor tissue in lung cancer. TCRdb re-called the multiplex PCR reads through MiXCR, storing one row per CDR3 protein. Here the sample spans some 77,000 distinct CDR3 sequences, roughly 75% being singletons. The specimen was lung tumor tissue. Receptors originate from a woman aged 70-85 years with non-small cell lung cancer. Each CDR3 is given with its conserved first and last residue. D genes are given only for firm matches. Size is stated for part of the rows, as once, few or many counts, or as a class when the clone is expanded.

size,V,J,D,CDR3,DNA
-,TRBV11-2,TRBJ2-1,-,CASSPDGGWNNEQFF,TGTGCCAGCAGCCCCGATGGCGGGTGGAATAATGAGCAGTTCTTC
-,TRBV5-1,TRBJ2-2,TRBD2,CASSSSRTSVTRELLF,TGCGCCAGCAGCTCATCCCGGACTAGCGTCACCCGGGAGCTGTTGTTT
-,TRBV29-1,TRBJ1-1,-,CSLEDLMEGAVMNTEAFF,TGCAGCCTTGAAGATCTTATGGAGGGTGCCGTTATGAACACTGAAGCTTTCTTT
many,TRBV28,TRBJ2-1,-,CASSLRGRDEQFF,TGTGCCAGCAGTTTAAGAGGGCGCGATGAGCAGTTCTTC
-,TRBV12-3/TRBV12-4,TRBJ1-5,-,CASNLGRRNQPQHF,TGTGCCAGCAATTTAGGCAGACGCAATCAACCCCAGCATTTT
medium-sized,TRBV29-1,TRBJ1-1,-,CSGGTEAFF,TGCAGCGGGGGTACTGAAGCTTTCTTT
-,TRBV29-1,TRBJ2-7,-,CSATTGCYEQYF,TGCAGCGCTACTACAGGGTGCTACGAGCAGTATTTC
-,TRBV6-1,TRBJ2-4,-,CAISVKAGSDIQYF,TGTGCCATCAGTGTGAAGGCTGGGTCGGACATTCAGTACTTC
-,TRBV10-2,TRBJ1-5,-,CASSDGRTGYHPQHF,TGCGCCAGCAGTGATGGGAGGACGGGGTATCACCCCCAGCATTTT
-,TRBV29-1,TRBJ1-2,-,CSVVGLGYGCTF,TGCAGCGTTGTGGGGTTGGGGTATGGCTGCACCTTC
-,TRBV5-6,TRBJ1-1,-,CARSLYTNTEAFF,TGTGCCAGGAGCTTATACACGAACACTGAAGCTTTCTTT
-,TRBV7-3,TRBJ2-5,TRBD2,CASASGSQETQYF,TGTGCCAGCGCTAGCGGTTCGCAAGAGACCCAGTACTTC
-,TRBV13,TRBJ2-5,-,CASTRGGTRESQYF,TGTGCCAGCACACGTGGGGGGACGAGGGAGTCCCAGTACTTC
-,TRBV29-1,TRBJ1-4,TRBD1,CSVGQGGTNGKLFF,TGTAGCGTCGGACAGGGCGGGACTAATGGAAAACTGTTTTTT
-,TRBV5-1,TRBJ1-6,TRBD1,CASSLGQGKGLSSYSSPLHF,TGCGCCAGCAGCTTGGGACAGGGGAAGGGGCTCAGCTCCTATAGTTCACCCCTCCACTTT
-,TRBV6-5,TRBJ2-5,-,CASSYSAGIGKTQYF,TGTGCCAGCAGTTACTCTGCAGGGATAGGAAAGACCCAGTACTTC
-,TRBV14,TRBJ2-1,-,CASSHEGWSSYHEQFF,TGTGCAAGCAGCCATGAGGGGTGGAGCTCCTACCATGAGCAGTTCTTC
-,TRBV10-2,TRBJ2-7,-,CASLSGRGTYKQYF,TGCGCCAGCCTTTCCGGGAGAGGGACCTACAAGCAGTACTTC
-,TRBV6-5,TRBJ2-3,-,CASSEASVDTDTQYF,TGTGCCAGTAGTGAGGCTAGCGTAGATACAGATACGCAGTATTTT
-,TRBV6-5,TRBJ2-7,-,CASSFSRWGYYQQYF,TGTGCCAGCAGTTTCTCGAGGTGGGGCTACTACCAGCAGTACTTC
-,TRBV28,TRBJ2-7,-,CASSFFGREAPYEQYF,TGTGCCAGCAGTTTCTTTGGGCGAGAAGCTCCCTACGAGCAGTATTTC